These 8 T cell receptor beta chains were sequenced from one sample in a study of blood T cells in healthy people across ages. The second PCR ran roughly 7 to 12 cycles with a sample-barcoded 5' primer and J-beta primers. TCRdb analysed the 5' RACE reads with MiXCR anew, one entry per CDR3 protein. The sample yields more than 600,000 distinct CDR3 sequences, 20% to 25% seen once. These data were likewise used in another study, on T cells of mothers and their children.

The specimen sequenced was blood. These receptors originate from a boy aged 5 to 17 in good health.

J is TRBJ2-3 and V is TRBV18; 7 bases match TRBD2. Trimming cost V 0 bases and J 3 bases; bases outside gene matches: 6. This CDR3 region has 16 residues. Germline V gene lookup returns CDR1 KGHSH and CDR2 LQKENI. The CDR3 nucleotides are TGTGCCAGCTCACCACCGGGCGGGAGTAGGACAGATACGCAGTATTTT. Protein: CASSPPGGSRTDTQYF.

As for this clonotype: Relative to the germline gene, one junction end is altered; a read error may explain this. The chain joins TRBV15 to TRBJ1-2; D might be TRBD1 (5 bases). Germline lookup yields CDR1 LNHNV and CDR2 YYDKDF (reference sequence). The CDR3 is 13 amino acids. The CDR3 sequence is CATSTGHSGGCTF. CDR3 nucleotides: TGTGCCACCAGCACTGGACATTCAGGCGGCTGCACCTTC.

A word on this clonotype: The junction and the germline gene differ at one end; a read error may be behind it. V and J are TRBV5-6 and TRBJ1-1; D not resolved. The CDR3 spans 12 residues. Germline V CDR1 and CDR2: SGHDT, YYEEEE. Written as DNA, the CDR3 is TGTGCCAGCAGCTTTGGGGTGACTGAAGTTTTCTTT. Encoded protein: CASSFGVTEVFF.

This clonotype was picked up a small number of times. The chain links TRBV20-1 to TRBJ1-5; 7 bases match TRBD1. After removal of 2 bases from V and 2 bases from J, the junction contained 3 bases not matched to a gene. This CDR3 spans 14 amino acids. CDR1 and CDR2 from the germline V gene are DFQATT and SNEGSKA (reference sequence). The CDR3 DNA follows: TGCAGTGCTAGACAGGGGGTGGGCAATCAGCCCCAGCATTTT. Protein product: CSARQGVGNQPQHF.

Only one count was recorded for this clonotype. A junction boundary mismatches the germline segment, possibly from a read error. The V call is TRBV7-9, the J call TRBJ2-7; no definite D call. Germline CDR1 SEHNR, CDR2 FQNEAQ (reference sequence). The CDR3 has 15 residues. CDR3 in DNA: TGTGCCTGCAGCTTAATCCGCTCCAGCTCCTACGAGCAGTACTTC. It encodes CACSLIRSSSYEQYF.

J is TRBJ2-4 and V is TRBV20-1, with D perhaps being TRBD1 or TRBD2 (6 bases each). Germline CDR1 is DFQATT and CDR2 is SNEGSKA (reference sequence). V shed 3 bases and J shed 8 bases, with 17 bases lying between them. The CDR3 is 14 residues long. The CDR3, as DNA: TGCAGTGCTAGGAGGGGGGACGTGGGGGACATTCAGTACTTC. This translates into CSARRGDVGDIQYF.

This clonotype turned up a few times. This chain links TRBV12-3 or TRBV12-4 with TRBJ2-3; 9 bases are shared with TRBD2. V dropped 3 bases and J dropped 6; count of bases not matched to a gene: 1. CDR3 length equals 13 residues. CDR3 amino acids: CASSFSGSDTQYF. The CDR3, as DNA: TGTGCCAGCAGTTTTAGCGGGAGTGATACGCAGTATTTT.

This clonotype has a handful of counts. DNA of the CDR3: TGTGCCAGCAGTCTAGAGAGGGACAATGAGCAGTTCTTC. Translating it yields CASSLERDNEQFF. The gene calls are TRBV7-9 and TRBJ2-1; possibly TRBD2 for D (5 bases). V lost 6 bases and J lost 5, with 11 bases in between. The CDR3 totals 13 residues. The germline V gene has CDR1 SEHNR and CDR2 FQNEAQ (reference sequence).